The 30 T cell receptor beta chains below come from one sample, sequenced in a study of blood T cell repertoires in COVID-19. Clones were sequenced by immunoSEQ multiplex PCR, and TCRdb holds only the in-frame ones, with some missing. This sample has 310,000 or so clones; about nine tenths occur once, and the top ten carry around 10%. The sequenced sample was peripheral blood. These receptors originate from a young man with COVID-19, enrolled during active disease.

This chain joins TRBV7-8 and TRBJ1-1, with no clear D. The CDR3 length is 16 residues. From germline, CDR1 is SGHVS and CDR2 FQNEAQ. Trimming stripped 0 bases from V and 6 bases from J, with 17 bases between. CDR3 in amino acids: CASSLATLTAPAEAFF. The CDR3 nucleotides read TGTGCCAGCAGCTTAGCGACATTGACCGCACCAGCTGAAGCTTTCTTT.

J is TRBJ1-5 and V is TRBV7-2; D is possibly TRBD1 (6 bases). The CDR3 extends over 15 amino acids. The germline V gene has CDR1 SGHTA and CDR2 FQGNSA. Deletions cut 5 bases from V and 7 bases from J, with 18 bases between. Here the CDR3 DNA reads TGTGCCAGCAGCCCTAATATGGGGGGGGCCCAGCCCCAGCATTTT. This translates into CASSPNMGGAQPQHF.

The rearrangement joins TRBV7-2 to TRBJ1-2, with 8 bases matching TRBD1. The CDR3 is 15 amino acids. Germline trimming cut 5 bases from V and 8 bases from J; bases unmatched to any gene: 13. Germline assignment: CDR1 SGHTA and CDR2 FQGNSA. In nucleotides, the CDR3 is TGTGCCAGCAGCGGGGAAGGACAGGGAGGAGAGGGCTACACCTTC. It translates to CASSGEGQGGEGYTF.

The CDR3 region is CASTQGGGGLDGYTF. CDR3 coding DNA: TGTGCCAGCACCCAAGGGGGAGGGGGGCTGGATGGCTACACCTTC. The V and J genes are TRBV28 and TRBJ1-2; D might be TRBD1 (6 bases). This CDR3 region has 15 residues. Per the germline V gene, CDR1 is MDHEN and CDR2 is SYDVKM. V was trimmed by 7 bases and J by 6 bases, leaving 21 bases between them.

The CDR3 nucleotides are TGCGCCAGCAGCTTGGGGACTAGCGGAAACACCGGGGAGCTGTTTTTT. This codes for CASSLGTSGNTGELFF. The V call is TRBV5-1, the J call TRBJ2-2; 10 nucleotides match TRBD2. The CDR3 runs 16 residues. Unmatched junction bases numbered 1, after V lost 0 bases and J lost 2 bases. The germline CDR1 and CDR2 sequences are SGHRS and YFSETQ.

This clone was detected only once. The chain recombines TRBV28 with TRBJ1-2; 8 bases map to TRBD1. The CDR3 is made up of 15 amino acids. J lost 5 bases, V lost 8 bases, and 13 bases had no gene match. Germline V CDR1 and CDR2: MDHEN, SYDVKM. The CDR3 loop is CASGLVTRGPYGYTF. The CDR3 region has the DNA TGTGCCAGCGGTCTCGTTACCAGGGGGCCGTATGGCTACACCTTC.

The chain couples TRBV2 to TRBJ1-2; TRBD1 matches at 11 bases. The CDR3 is 16 residues long. Per germline, CDR1 SNHLY and CDR2 FYNNEI. The V gene end was trimmed by 4 bases and the J gene end by 7 bases; junction bases not matched to a gene: 11. The CDR3 protein is CASSGTGGPLTGGYTF. In DNA form, the CDR3 reads TGTGCCAGCAGTGGGACAGGGGGCCCGTTAACGGGTGGCTACACCTTC. Supplemented by reference TRBV2 and TRBJ1-2, the full variable domain reads EPEVTQTPSHQVTQMGQEVILRCVPISNHLYFYWYRQILGQKVEFLVSFYNNEISEKSEIFDDQFSVERPDGSNFTLKIRSTKLEDSAMYFCASSGTGGPLTGGYTFGSGTRLTVV.

The CDR3 DNA sequence: TGTGCCAGCAGCCAAACTAGCGCCGGGCACAATGAGCAGTTCTTC. This gives the protein CASSQTSAGHNEQFF. The chain employs TRBV7-2 and TRBJ2-1; 7 bases agree with TRBD2. The V gene's germline CDR1 is SGHTA and CDR2 FQGNSA. V gave up 5 bases and J gave up 5 bases; unmatched junction bases: 9. The CDR3 extends over 15 amino acids.

The table lists this clone with many counts. This sequence joins TRBV5-6 and TRBJ1-5, with D possibly matching TRBD1 (5 bases). CDR3 size: 13 residues. V lost 2 bases and J 6 bases, leaving 9 bases between the germline ends. Germline loops: CDR1 SGHDT, CDR2 YYEEEE. The CDR3 loop is CASSLGVVQPQHF. CDR3 nucleotide sequence: TGTGCCAGCAGCTTAGGGGTGGTTCAGCCCCAGCATTTT.

The genes are TRBV29-1 and TRBJ1-1; D unclear. The germline gives CDR1 SQVTM, CDR2 ANQGSEA. V lost 3 bases and J lost 4, with 12 bases in between. This CDR3 has 13 amino acids. The CDR3 protein is CSVDAPSGTEAFF. The CDR3 bases are TGCAGCGTTGACGCACCATCAGGCACTGAAGCTTTCTTT.

The rearrangement joins TRBV7-3 to TRBJ1-2, with D uncertain. The CDR3 runs to 15 residues. The germline gives CDR1 SGHTA, CDR2 FQGTGA. Trimming took 2 bases from V and 4 from J, leaving 14 bases between them. CDR3 sequence (DNA): TGTGCCAGCAGCTTACCCCCGAGCCGCGGCTATGGCTACACCTTC. It is translated as CASSLPPSRGYGYTF.

The rearrangement links TRBV3-1 (or the pseudogene TRBV3-2) to TRBJ1-5; the match to TRBD1 covers 9 bases. With 0 bases clipped from V and 5 bases from J, the junction kept 2 bases outside the gene matches. Germline lookup yields CDR1 LGHDT and CDR2 YNNKEL (reference sequence). The CDR3 covers 15 residues. This CDR3 is CASSQDRTGDQPQHF. Here the CDR3 DNA reads TGTGCCAGCAGCCAAGATCGGACAGGGGATCAGCCCCAGCATTTT.

Only a few counts were recorded for this clone. The chain employs TRBV5-1 and TRBJ2-5; the match to TRBD2 covers 8 bases. Germline CDR1 and CDR2: SGHRS and YFSETQ. The J segment lost 5 bases and the V segment lost 0 bases, leaving 9 bases of the junction unmatched. The CDR3 extends over 16 amino acids. CDR3 nucleotide sequence: TGCGCCAGCAGCTTGGAGGTTGCGGGAGGTTGGGAGACCCAGTACTTC. It yields the protein CASSLEVAGGWETQYF.

The chain is built from TRBV28 and TRBJ1-5; 9 bases fit TRBD1. The germline V gene has CDR1 MDHEN and CDR2 SYDVKM. Unmatched junction bases numbered 8, after V lost 8 bases and J lost 15 bases. This CDR3 has 11 residues. The CDR3 here is CASSTTGQGHF. As DNA, the CDR3 is TGTGCCAGCTCAACCACGGGACAGGGGCATTTT.

This clone has more than one count but fewer than ten. The DNA for the CDR3 is TGTGCCAGCAGCTTAGCCCGGACAGGGGGCAATGAGCAGTTCTTC. Encoded protein: CASSLARTGGNEQFF. V is TRBV11-2 and J is TRBJ2-1; 10 positions agree with TRBD1. From germline, CDR1 is SGHAT and CDR2 FQNNGV. This CDR3 is 15 amino acids long. The V segment lost 1 base and the J segment 6 bases; nucleotides outside the gene matches: 3.

Here the CDR3 reads CASRIGDREAFF. CDR3 in DNA: TGTGCCAGCAGGATAGGGGACAGGGAAGCTTTCTTT. The chain has TRBV28 and TRBJ1-1; the match to TRBD1 covers 8 bases. The CDR3 consists of 12 residues. Germline assignment: CDR1 MDHEN and CDR2 SYDVKM. V lost 6 bases and J lost 8; bases outside the gene matches: 5.

This chain joins TRBV7-2 and TRBJ2-1; 13 nucleotides agree with TRBD2. The V and J ends lost 5 bases and 1 base, in that order; junction bases with no gene match: 5. This CDR3 is 17 amino acids long. Germline CDR1 SGHTA, CDR2 FQGNSA. CDR3 amino acids: CASSPTSGGGSYNEQFF. CDR3 DNA: TGTGCCAGCAGCCCAACTAGCGGGGGGGGGTCCTACAATGAGCAGTTCTTC.

V usage is TRBV11-2 and J usage is TRBJ1-2; 8 nucleotides align to TRBD1. There are 14 residues in the CDR3. Germline CDR1 is SGHAT and CDR2 is FQNNGV. The V gene end was trimmed by 3 bases and the J gene end by 7 bases; junction bases not matched to a gene: 7. The chain's CDR3 is CASSFGQGKFGYTF. CDR3 nucleotides: TGTGCCAGCAGCTTTGGACAGGGAAAGTTTGGCTACACCTTC.

J is TRBJ2-3 and V is TRBV28; D gene uncertain. The CDR3 covers 15 residues. Trimming removed 6 bases from V and 3 bases from J, with 16 bases in between. CDR1 and CDR2 from the germline V gene are MDHEN and SYDVKM. CDR3 loop: CASSSHQAGTDTQYF. The CDR3 nucleotides read TGTGCCAGCAGCTCACACCAGGCCGGTACAGATACGCAGTATTTT. The full variable domain, in which reference TRBV28 and TRBJ2-3 provide the parts outside the CDR3, is DVKVTQSSRYLVKRTGEKVFLECVQDMDHENMFWYRQDPGLGLRLIYFSYDVKMKEKGDIPEGYSVSREKKERFSLILESASTNQTSMYLCASSSHQAGTDTQYFGPGTRLTVL.

The gene calls are TRBV19 and TRBJ2-2; D not resolved. V was clipped by 1 base and J by 4 bases, with 7 bases between them. The germline gives CDR1 LNHDA, CDR2 SQIVND (reference sequence). The length of the CDR3 is 14 residues. The chain's CDR3 is CASSIGHLTGELFF. The CDR3 coding sequence is TGTGCCAGTAGTATAGGGCACCTCACCGGGGAGCTGTTTTTT.

The chain combines TRBV7-2 with TRBJ2-1; TRBD2 agrees at 8 bases. The CDR3 runs 16 residues. Germline CDR1 is SGHTA and CDR2 is FQGNSA. The junction had 6 bases not matched to a gene; V was cut back by 1 base and J by 4 bases. CDR3 loop: CASSLVEREMYNEQFF. The CDR3 coding sequence is TGTGCCAGCAGCTTAGTTGAGCGGGAGATGTACAATGAGCAGTTCTTC.

This CDR3 is CASSGLTGRDQPQHF. The DNA of the CDR3 is TGTGCCAGCAGTGGGCTGACAGGGCGGGATCAGCCCCAGCATTTT. This chain links TRBV28 with TRBJ1-5, with 7 positions matching TRBD1. Germline CDR1 is MDHEN and CDR2 is SYDVKM. J was trimmed by 5 bases and V by 5 bases; bases with no gene match: 9. The length of the CDR3 is 15 residues.

The chain uses TRBV18 and TRBJ1-2; possibly TRBD1 for D (6 bases). V shed 3 bases and J shed 8 bases, with 13 bases lying between them. This CDR3 is built from 13 residues. Germline lookup yields CDR1 KGHSH and CDR2 LQKENI. The CDR3 is CASSPRGGDGYTF. CDR3 coding DNA: TGTGCCAGCTCACCCCGAGGGGGGGACGGCTACACCTTC.

The V and J genes are TRBV10-3 and TRBJ1-2, with 8 nucleotides matching TRBD1. Trimming took 3 bases from V and 6 from J; bases not matched to a gene: 6. CDR1 and CDR2 from the germline V gene are ENHRY and SYGVKD. This CDR3 comprises 14 residues. The CDR3 DNA sequence: TGTGCCATCAGTGACCCTCAGGGGGCGAATGGCTACACCTTC. Amino acid sequence: CAISDPQGANGYTF.

The V and J genes are TRBV5-4 and TRBJ2-1; 8 bases agree with TRBD2. The CDR3 is 15 amino acids. The J segment lost 8 bases and the V segment lost 4 bases, leaving 11 bases of the junction unmatched. Germline V lookup: CDR1 SGHNT, CDR2 YYREEE (reference sequence). CDR3 amino acids: CASSKEATSDHEQFF. The CDR3, as DNA: TGTGCCAGCAGCAAGGAAGCGACTAGCGATCATGAGCAGTTCTTC.

CDR3 bases: TGTGCCAGCAGCCGGGACAGTTACGATACGCAGTATTTT. It yields the protein CASSRDSYDTQYF. This chain joins TRBV27 and TRBJ2-3, with 7 bases that match TRBD1. V lost 6 bases and J lost 6; bases outside the gene matches: 6. The CDR3 is 13 amino acids. In germline, CDR1 is MNHEY, CDR2 SMNVEV (reference sequence).

This chain joins TRBV6-6 and TRBJ2-3; 9 nucleotides line up with TRBD2. V lost 6 bases, J lost 3 bases, and 7 bases stayed unmatched. The CDR3 consists of 15 residues. Germline V lookup: CDR1 MNHNY, CDR2 SVGAGI (reference sequence). The CDR3, as DNA: TGTGCCAGCAGCCACGGGGCGGGAGGGACAGATACGCAGTATTTT. It is translated as CASSHGAGGTDTQYF.

J is TRBJ1-2 and V is TRBV7-8, with D possibly TRBD1 on 5 matching bases. This CDR3 region has 16 residues. The ends were cut back, 1 base at V and 6 bases at J, with 18 bases in the middle. Germline V gives CDR1 SGHVS, CDR2 FQNEAQ. The chain's CDR3 is CASSLEQGYRINGYTF. As DNA, the CDR3 is TGTGCCAGCAGCTTAGAGCAGGGATACAGGATAAATGGCTACACCTTC.

CDR3 coding DNA: TGCGCCAGCAGCTTAAGAGGGGGAGACTATGGCTACACCTTC. Its protein is CASSLRGGDYGYTF. The chain carries TRBV5-1 and TRBJ1-2; a weak D match, TRBD1 (6 bases). Germline V gene sequence: CDR1 SGHRS, CDR2 YFSETQ. CDR3 size: 14 residues. Trimming left V 2 bases short and J 3 bases short, with 11 bases between.

This clone was detected only once. This sequence joins TRBV3-1 (or the pseudogene TRBV3-2) and TRBJ1-2; D unresolved. CDR3 length: 15 amino acids. From germline, CDR1 is LGHDT and CDR2 YNNKEL (reference sequence). The germline V and J ends were trimmed by 1 base and 4 bases, with 13 bases remaining between them. The CDR3 protein is CASSQGRKSSYGYTF. CDR3 in DNA: TGTGCCAGCAGCCAAGGGCGGAAGAGTAGCTATGGCTACACCTTC.